This entry is about one T cell receptor beta chain. V was pared by 7 bases and J by 14 bases, with 10 bases of the junction left unmatched. The germline gives CDR1 ENHRY, CDR2 SYGVKD. The CDR3 runs to 12 residues. TCRdb independently ran MiXCR on the RT-PCR reads; one entry per CDR3 protein. The table has around 700,000 distinct CDR3 sequences, approximately 15% seen once. The sequenced material came from memory CD4+ T cells from blood. The chain combines TRBV10-3 with TRBJ2-3, with 9 positions matching TRBD1. This TCR was recovered from a female donor in good health, serving as a healthy control. The CDR3 DNA reads as TGTGCCATCAAGGGACAGGGTTCGTCGCCGTATTTT. As protein: CAIKGQGSSPYF.